The TCR beta chain under discussion was sequenced for a study of cytomegalovirus exposure and HLA in healthy donors. Study-level points and caveats: Reportedly, HLA-A and HLA-B alleles of most subjects were accurately predicted from TCR beta. Rare sequences made up most TCRs, while some public TCRs were found in many donors.

V was clipped by 6 bases and J by 5 bases, with 19 bases between them. The germline V gene encodes CDR1 LNHDA and CDR2 SQIVND (reference sequence). The CDR3 is made up of 16 amino acids. PCR employed 60 Vbeta and 13 Jbeta primers. Repertoires were generated with immunoSEQ multiplex PCR, while TCRdb's copy carries only in-frame clones and drops some. The sample holds roughly 150,000 clones, 65% to 90% seen once. The table lists this clone with a few counts. Its antigen is not known. The sequence was obtained from a woman in her forties or fifties in good health and CMV-seropositive. The chain couples TRBV19 to TRBJ1-4; no firm D call. The sample was PBMCs. In nucleotides, the CDR3 is TGTGCCAGTAGCGCGGGTCTGCTAGGGCTAAATGAAAAACTGTTTTTT. Its protein product is CASSAGLLGLNEKLFF. Full variable domain (remainder filled in from reference TRBV19 and TRBJ1-4): DGGITQSPKYLFRKEGQNVTLSCEQNLNHDAMYWYRQDPGQGLRLIYYSQIVNDFQKGDIAEGYSVSREKKESFPLTVTSAQKNPTAFYLCASSAGLLGLNEKLFFGSGTQLSVL.